The entry that follows covers one TCR beta chain sequence. This clone was found once. Its antigen is not yet known. The sample holds no much larger clone one base away, and base qualities are not on file. This entry belongs to a study of shared clonotypes between healthy human individuals (dated by TCRdb to about 2020). Broadly, across the study: Three men and a couple of women, aged 18 to 49 years, made up the cohort. For each donor, CD4 naive and CD4 memory were each run on three plates, CD8 naive on two plates, and CD8 memory on one plate. Blood TCR repertoires of five healthy adults were deeply sequenced to estimate repertoire size and the extent of clonotype sharing between individuals. To increase sequencing depth and limit assay-specific biases, TCR repertoire library preparation and sequencing were carried out by different laboratories using diverse techniques. Each donor's leukapheresis produced roughly between roughly 0.85 and 9 billion PBMCs.

CD8 naive samples were obtained by positive selection for CCR7 among CD45RO-negative cells, yielding a CD45RA+CCR7+ population from which TemRA cells were excluded. The donors were healthy, HIV-negative adults who had no recently reported acute infections or vaccinations. Every donor was a Caucasian adult residing in Nashville, Tennessee, USA. After blood collection by leukapheresis, PBMCs were isolated using Ficoll-Histopaque density gradient centrifugation and then cryopreserved in the vapor phase of liquid nitrogen. Analytical flow cytometry was used to check the purity and quantity of each magnetically sorted T cell population. Genomic DNA was isolated from each sorted fraction and quantified by UV absorbance on a Nanodrop 2000c. Using the deep immunoSEQ assay, multiplex PCR amplified TCR CDR3 regions from genomic DNA. Extracted genomic DNA from each cell subset was spread evenly across all wells of several immunoSEQ 96-well plates, with each plate serving as a replicate. For sorted subsets, each replicate PCR was loaded with 200 ng genomic DNA, equivalent to about 30,000 T cell genomes. Purified libraries were quantified with a Qubit 3.0 fluorometer, sized on a Bioanalyzer 2100, and re-quantified with the KAPA Library Quantification kit. A separate single-read 150-cycle Illumina NextSeq 550 flow cell was used to sequence each immunoSEQ 96-well plate. Under the source paper's analysis protocol: Because only junctional sequences without quality scores were contained in the immunoSEQ output, filtering matching that applied to full-length reads could not be performed. To assign V/J genes and CDR3, sequences were annotated against IMGT germline references using PyIR, a Python wrapper for IgBLAST v1.9. Reads with weak V/J assignments (E-value above 1e-6), missing CDR3, stop codons, out-of-frame junctions, or ambiguous translated residues were removed. V3J clonotypes were defined as sequences sharing an identical inferred V gene, J gene, and CDR3 amino acid sequence. The percentage overlap between two repertoires was calculated by dividing the number of shared unique clonotypes by the size of the smaller repertoire. Richness of each repertoire was evaluated using RTK rarefaction, the Chao1 estimator, and Recon v2.1 estimates of unobserved clonotypes. OLGA was used to compute generation probabilities for all TCRbeta clonotypes that the gDNA method yielded from four donors. Sourced from immuneACCESS, this table was stored by TCRdb with only in-frame sequences that have V and J called. A share of the clones is absent; for the studies checked, an unresolved V gene accounts for under half, and the remainder has no known explanation. V, J and clone size were drawn from that table, and D and trimming were deduced from the DNA. This sample lists around 620,000 clones; roughly 95% were detected once. The ten top clones hold over 0.09% of the sample.

The investigation overall reported the following: Based on pairwise subsampling, the degree of clonotype sharing among donors was expected to be affected by sequencing depth. Sampling was restricted to blood, and TCR repertoires in tissue are likely to differ from TCR repertoires in blood. The small number of donors limited the genetic and exposure-history diversity represented. Clonotypes shared by all four sorted-subset donors showed higher generation probabilities than non-shared clonotypes. Naive subsets generally had larger estimated clonotype richness than memory subsets did. Even with the large sequencing depth, rarefaction of the sorted-subset datasets indicated that sequencing was incomplete. When a handful of donors were compared, the shared fraction of clonotypes was about 5% for naive CD4, about 4% for naive CD8, 2% to 2.5% for memory CD4, and 0.4% for memory CD8.

The germline V gene supplies CDR1 SGHVS and CDR2 FNYEAQ. The V end gives up 5 bases and the J end 5 bases, leaving 15 bases in the junction not matched to a gene. The cysteine opens and the phenylalanine closes a CDR3 of 17 amino acids. Only the CDR3 DNA is retained, 51 bases long and in frame from the first base. This receptor was identified in a woman under 40 in good health. The sequence joins TRBV7-6 to TRBJ2-7; TRBD1 lines up with 10 middle nucleotides. The sample comprised naive CD8+ T cells sorted from blood. In the paper's terms, the cell subset or site label means: CD45RA+CCR7+. The CDR3 here reads CASSAPGTGVSTDEQYF. The nucleotide sequence reads as follows: TGTGCCAGCAGCGCCCCCGGGACAGGGGTCTCTACCGACGAGCAGTACTTC. The reference TRBV7-6 and TRBJ2-7 proteins fill in what lies around the CDR3, so the full variable domain reads GAGVSQSPRYKVTKRGQDVALRCDPISGHVSLYWYRQALGQGPEFLTYFNYEAQQDKSGLPNDRFSAERPEGSISTLTIQRTEQRDSAMYRCASSAPGTGVSTDEQYFGPGTRLTVT.